This T cell receptor (beta chain) was recorded in a study of identical twins. This clonotype occurred a few times. The target antigen is unknown. At one end, the junction sequence differs from germline, possibly due to a read error. Study-level points and caveats: Where out-of-frame alpha sequences were twin-shared, they showed excess low generation probability. Zero-insertion analyses were open to partial confounding by invariant MAIT and iNKT cells. Cross-sectional statistical analysis was relied on for the conclusions, without the same donors being followed.

Unique molecular identifiers were present on cDNA, and template switching added a universal primer site. Each CDR3 protein is one row after TCRdb ran MiXCR on the 5' RACE reads. This table has around 1.7 million distinct CDR3 sequences, around 33% appearing once. Germline V lookup: CDR1 SGHDT, CDR2 YYEEEE. The CDR3 has 15 amino acids. Material for sequencing was cord blood. This sequence originates from a newborn girl in good health. The chain has TRBV5-6 and TRBJ2-1, with D uncertain. The CDR3, as DNA: TGTGCCAGCGGCTTCCTTGGACGGTCCTACAATGAGCAGTTCTTC. Translated: CASGFLGRSYNEQFF.